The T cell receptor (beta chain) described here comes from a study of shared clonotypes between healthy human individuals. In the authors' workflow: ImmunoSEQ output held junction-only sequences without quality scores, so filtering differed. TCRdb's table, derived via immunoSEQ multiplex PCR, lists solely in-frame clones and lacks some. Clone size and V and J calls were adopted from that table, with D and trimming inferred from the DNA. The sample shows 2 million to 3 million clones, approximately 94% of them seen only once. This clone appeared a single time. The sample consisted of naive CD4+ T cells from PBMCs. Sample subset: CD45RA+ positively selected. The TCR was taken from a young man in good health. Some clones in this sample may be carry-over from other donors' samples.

CDR3 amino acids: CASSPPGQWGSEAFF. CDR3 coding DNA: TGTGCCAGCAGTCCTCCGGGACAGTGGGGTTCTGAAGCTTTCTTT. This chain uses TRBV27 with TRBJ1-1; 7 bases align to TRBD1. Germline trimming cut 5 bases from V and 6 bases from J; bases unmatched to any gene: 12. CDR3 length: 15 residues. The V gene's germline CDR1 is MNHEY and CDR2 SMNVEV (reference sequence).